This TCR beta chain comes out of a study of T cell repertoires and HLA-DP antigens. Libraries were prepared by immunoSEQ multiplex PCR; TCRdb keeps only in-frame clonotypes and omits some of them. The data show about 2,500 clones, 71% seen once. Germline-derived CDR1 and CDR2 are MNHEY and SVGAGI. There are 14 residues in the CDR3. J was trimmed by 2 bases and V by 5 bases; bases with no gene match: 6. After more than 13 days' expansion, CD4+ cells were restimulated about 23 h with HeLa expressing allogeneic DPB1. Retrovirally transduced HeLa cells with HLA-DPA1/DPB1, HLA-DM, invariant chain and CD80 served as stimulators.

The chain employs TRBV6-5 and TRBJ2-7; 7 bases match TRBD1. Sequencing input: CD137- CD4+ T cells from cultured PBMCs. The source is a man aged 55 to 70 in good health and CMV-seronegative. The DNA of the CDR3 is TGTGCCAGCAGTCCGGACAGGAAAACCTACGAGCAGTACTTC. Encoded protein: CASSPDRKTYEQYF.